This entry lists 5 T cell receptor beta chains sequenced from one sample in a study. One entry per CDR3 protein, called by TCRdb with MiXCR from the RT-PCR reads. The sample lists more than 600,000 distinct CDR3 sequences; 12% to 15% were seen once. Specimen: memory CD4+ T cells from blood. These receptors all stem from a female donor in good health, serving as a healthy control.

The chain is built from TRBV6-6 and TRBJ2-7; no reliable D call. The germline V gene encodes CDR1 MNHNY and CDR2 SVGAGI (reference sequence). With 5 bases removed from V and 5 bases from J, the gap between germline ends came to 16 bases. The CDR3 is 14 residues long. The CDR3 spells CASSQPPRSDEQYF. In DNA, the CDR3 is TGTGCCAGCAGTCAGCCTCCCCGCAGCGACGAGCAGTACTTC.

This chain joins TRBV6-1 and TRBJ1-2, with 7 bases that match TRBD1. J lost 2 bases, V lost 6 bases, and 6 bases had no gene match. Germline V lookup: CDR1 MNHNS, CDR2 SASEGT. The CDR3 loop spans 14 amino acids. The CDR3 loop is CASRNRGPNYGYTF. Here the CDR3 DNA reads TGTGCCAGCAGAAACAGGGGCCCCAACTATGGCTACACCTTC.

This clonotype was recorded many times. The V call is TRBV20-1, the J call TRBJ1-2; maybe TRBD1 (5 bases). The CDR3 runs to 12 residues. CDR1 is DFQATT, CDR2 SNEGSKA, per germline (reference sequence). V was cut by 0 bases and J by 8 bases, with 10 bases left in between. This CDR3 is CSARDRVGGYTF. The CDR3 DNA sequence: TGCAGTGCTAGAGACAGGGTTGGAGGCTACACCTTC.

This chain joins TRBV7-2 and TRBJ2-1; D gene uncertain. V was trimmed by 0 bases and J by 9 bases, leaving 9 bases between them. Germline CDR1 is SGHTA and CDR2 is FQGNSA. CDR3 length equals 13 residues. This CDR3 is CASSLARLGEQFF. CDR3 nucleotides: TGTGCCAGCAGCTTAGCGCGGCTAGGTGAGCAGTTCTTC. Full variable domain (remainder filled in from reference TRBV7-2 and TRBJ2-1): GAGVSQSPSNKVTEKGKDVELRCDPISGHTALYWYRQSLGQGLEFLIYFQGNSAPDKSGLPSDRFSAERTGGSVSTLTIQRTQQEDSAVYLCASSLARLGEQFFGPGTRLTVL.

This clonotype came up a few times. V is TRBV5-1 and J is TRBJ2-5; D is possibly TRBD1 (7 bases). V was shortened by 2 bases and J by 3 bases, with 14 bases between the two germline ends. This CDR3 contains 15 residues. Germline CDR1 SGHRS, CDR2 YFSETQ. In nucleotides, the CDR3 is TGCGCCAGCAGCTTTAACAGGGGAGGAGAAGAGACCCAGTACTTC. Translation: CASSFNRGGEETQYF.